This T cell receptor beta chain derives from a study of shared clonotypes between healthy human individuals. TCRdb keeps only in-frame clones here, not all; method: immunoSEQ multiplex PCR. The table has 1.5 million to 2.5 million clones, 85% to 95% seen once; the top ten hold 0.95% to 1.5%. The V gene end was trimmed by 3 bases and the J gene end by 4 bases; junction bases not matched to a gene: 7. The germline V gene has CDR1 SEHNR and CDR2 FQNEAQ (reference sequence). There are 17 residues in the CDR3. The count of this clone is one. Terminally differentiated effector memory CD45RA+ cells were excluded from the naive CD8 cells, which were CD45RO-negative and positively selected for CCR7.

This rearrangement joins TRBV7-9 to TRBJ2-2; 11 bases fit TRBD2. The sequence came from a man aged 18 to 29 in good health. The sequenced sample was naive CD8+ T cells sorted from blood. This CDR3 is CASSFPGLAEFTGELFF. The CDR3 region has the DNA TGTGCCAGCAGCTTCCCGGGACTAGCGGAATTCACCGGGGAGCTGTTTTTT.